Following are 17 T cell receptor beta chains from one sample sequenced in a study of blood T cell repertoires in COVID-19. Using immunoSEQ multiplex PCR, the repertoire was profiled, and TCRdb retains in-frame clones only, with some absent. The top ten hold about a tenth of the sample, which has some 300,000 clones, roughly 90% seen once. The sequencing input was PBMCs or T cells enriched from blood (not recorded which). The source of these receptors is a woman aged 25-40 years who had recovered from COVID-19.

The rearrangement joins TRBV29-1 to TRBJ2-3; 11 positions match TRBD1. The CDR3 loop spans 14 amino acids. Germline V CDR1 and CDR2: SQVTM, ANQGSEA. The ends lost 3 bases at V and 5 bases at J; junction bases unmatched: 4. This chain's CDR3 is CSVEDRGLGDTQYF. CDR3 nucleotide sequence: TGCAGCGTTGAGGACAGGGGGCTGGGAGATACGCAGTATTTT.

J is TRBJ1-1 and V is TRBV5-6, with a weak D call TRBD1 (6 bases). V lost 5 bases and J lost 0, with 17 bases in between. This CDR3 is 16 amino acids long. CDR1 and CDR2 (germline): SGHDT, YYEEEE. CDR3 in amino acids: CASSWGMRQVNTEAFF. CDR3 in DNA: TGTGCCAGCAGTTGGGGTATGCGACAGGTGAACACTGAAGCTTTCTTT.

CDR3 region: CASSVRPRTGLIDTQYF. As DNA, the CDR3 is TGTGCCAGCAGTGTCAGACCCAGGACAGGGCTGATAGATACGCAGTATTTT. V gene TRBV27 combines with J gene TRBJ2-3, with TRBD1 matching over 8 bases. V shed 5 bases and J 5 bases; nucleotides not matched to a gene: 15. The CDR3 extends over 17 amino acids. CDR1 MNHEY and CDR2 SMNVEV come from the germline V gene (reference sequence).

This clone was recorded only once. CDR3 sequence: CASSSTGGYTF. CDR3 DNA sequence: TGCGCCAGCAGCTCGACAGGGGGCTACACCTTC. The rearrangement links TRBV5-1 to TRBJ1-2, with 7 positions matching TRBD1. Germline CDR1 SGHRS, CDR2 YFSETQ. The CDR3 extends over 11 amino acids. The ends lost 3 bases at V and 8 bases at J; junction bases unmatched: 1. Using reference TRBV5-1 and TRBJ1-2 for the parts outside the CDR3, the full variable domain is KAGVTQTPRYLIKTRGQQVTLSCSPISGHRSVSWYQQTPGQGLQFLFEYFSETQRNKGNFPGRFSGRQFSNSRSEMNVSTLELGDSALYLCASSSTGGYTFGSGTRLTVV.

The V call is TRBV2, the J call TRBJ1-4; D might be TRBD1 (6 bases). V lost 2 bases, J lost 2 bases, and 15 bases lay in between. Germline V gives CDR1 SNHLY, CDR2 FYNNEI. The CDR3 contains 17 residues. CDR3 in DNA: TGTGCCAGCAGTGAACGGACAGACCAGAGTACTAATGAAAAACTGTTTTTT. It yields the protein CASSERTDQSTNEKLFF.

The rearrangement links TRBV15 to TRBJ1-2; D might be TRBD1 (6 bases). Germline V gives CDR1 LNHNV, CDR2 YYDKDF (reference sequence). The CDR3 contains 18 residues. The V end was cut by 3 bases, the J end by 2 bases, with 22 bases between. This CDR3 is CATSSFYSVDRQNYGYTF. In nucleotides, the CDR3 is TGTGCCACCAGCAGCTTTTATTCTGTCGACAGGCAAAACTATGGCTACACCTTC.

V usage is TRBV19 and J usage is TRBJ1-5, with 7 bases aligning to TRBD1. Germline CDR1 is LNHDA and CDR2 is SQIVND (reference sequence). With V trimmed by 4 bases and J by 3 bases, 9 bases remained unmatched. The CDR3 runs 16 residues. The CDR3: CASSTIQGFANQPQHF. DNA for the CDR3: TGTGCCAGTAGTACCATACAGGGGTTCGCCAATCAGCCCCAGCATTTT.

J is TRBJ2-5 and V is TRBV5-1, with TRBD1 matching over 7 bases. The CDR3 covers 13 residues. Looked up from germline, CDR1 is SGHRS and CDR2 is YFSETQ. With 4 bases clipped from V and 5 bases from J, the junction kept 5 bases outside the gene matches. Here the CDR3 DNA reads TGCGCCAGCAGCCAGGGGGTCGTGGAGACCCAGTACTTC. It yields the protein CASSQGVVETQYF.

The chain recombines TRBV4-1 with TRBJ2-7; 8 positions agree with TRBD1. Germline CDR1 reads MGHRA; CDR2 reads YSYEKL. This CDR3 spans 15 amino acids. V shed 1 base, J shed 2 bases, and the junction held 4 bases outside the gene matches. The CDR3 DNA is TGCGCCAGCAGCCAAGGCCAGGGGGCTCCCTACGAGCAGTACTTC. It translates to CASSQGQGAPYEQYF.

The chain couples TRBV19 to TRBJ1-2; a possible D gene is TRBD1 (6 bases). Trimming left V 8 bases short and J 4 bases short, with 14 bases between. The length of the CDR3 is 13 residues. Germline assignment: CDR1 LNHDA and CDR2 SQIVND (reference sequence). The CDR3 reads CASLNGQLYGYTF. The CDR3 region has the DNA TGTGCCAGTTTAAACGGACAGCTCTATGGCTACACCTTC.

J is TRBJ2-1 and V is TRBV19; 9 nucleotides match TRBD2. Germline trimming cut 3 bases from V and 9 bases from J; bases unmatched to any gene: 9. The CDR3 sequence is 15 residues long. Germline V CDR1 and CDR2: LNHDA, SQIVND (reference sequence). The CDR3 is CASSILGLAMSEQFF. The CDR3 nucleotides are TGTGCCAGTAGTATCTTGGGACTAGCTATGAGTGAGCAGTTCTTC.

This clone was detected a few times. This chain joins TRBV27 and TRBJ1-1; 7 nucleotides match TRBD1. V was pared by 6 bases and J by 3 bases, with 4 bases of the junction left unmatched. This CDR3 has 13 amino acids. Germline CDR1 MNHEY, CDR2 SMNVEV (reference sequence). The CDR3 coding sequence is TGTGCCAGCAGCCGACAGGGTTACACTGAAGCTTTCTTT. Amino acid sequence: CASSRQGYTEAFF.

This clone was picked up a small number of times. Other nucleotide sequences in the sample specify the same CDR3. The chain recombines TRBV10-1 with TRBJ1-1; D is possibly TRBD1 (6 bases). V shed 4 bases and J shed 4 bases, with 10 bases lying between them. CDR1 is WNHNN and CDR2 is SYGVQD in the germline V gene (reference sequence). The CDR3 sequence is 13 residues long. In DNA, the CDR3 is TGCGCCAGCAGTGCTGGCAGGGGCACTGAAGCTTTCTTT. Protein sequence: CASSAGRGTEAFF.

The V call is TRBV27, the J call TRBJ1-6, with a possible D match to TRBD1 (6 bases). Trimming cost V 2 bases and J 7 bases, with 15 bases left between them. Germline-derived CDR1 and CDR2 are MNHEY and SMNVEV (reference sequence). This CDR3 region has 16 residues. Here the CDR3 reads CASSLRTADRNSPLHF. The CDR3, as DNA: TGTGCCAGCAGTTTAAGAACCGCGGACAGAAATTCACCCCTCCACTTT.

The chain couples TRBV18 to TRBJ2-7; possibly TRBD1 for D (6 bases). The CDR3 has 14 residues. The germline gives CDR1 KGHSH, CDR2 LQKENI. The germline V and J ends were trimmed by 3 bases and 1 base, with 10 bases remaining between them. The CDR3 reads CASSPNRDSYEQYF. The CDR3 DNA is TGTGCCAGCTCACCCAACAGGGATTCCTACGAGCAGTACTTC.

This chain uses TRBV3-1 (or the pseudogene TRBV3-2) with TRBJ2-7, with 8 nucleotides matching TRBD2. V shed 0 bases and J 2 bases; nucleotides not matched to a gene: 3. This CDR3 region has 15 residues. CDR1 and CDR2 (germline): LGHDT, YNNKEL (reference sequence). Here the CDR3 DNA reads TGTGCCAGCAGCCAAGAAAGCGGGAGACCCTACGAGCAGTACTTC. It yields the protein CASSQESGRPYEQYF.

The chain combines TRBV28 with TRBJ1-1; weak D call: TRBD1 (6 bases). Germline-derived CDR1 and CDR2 are MDHEN and SYDVKM. V lost 7 bases to trimming and J lost 4 bases, with 13 bases between them. CDR3 length equals 13 residues. This CDR3 is CASILRGFTEAFF. The CDR3 coding sequence is TGTGCCAGCATCCTTAGGGGGTTCACTGAAGCTTTCTTT.